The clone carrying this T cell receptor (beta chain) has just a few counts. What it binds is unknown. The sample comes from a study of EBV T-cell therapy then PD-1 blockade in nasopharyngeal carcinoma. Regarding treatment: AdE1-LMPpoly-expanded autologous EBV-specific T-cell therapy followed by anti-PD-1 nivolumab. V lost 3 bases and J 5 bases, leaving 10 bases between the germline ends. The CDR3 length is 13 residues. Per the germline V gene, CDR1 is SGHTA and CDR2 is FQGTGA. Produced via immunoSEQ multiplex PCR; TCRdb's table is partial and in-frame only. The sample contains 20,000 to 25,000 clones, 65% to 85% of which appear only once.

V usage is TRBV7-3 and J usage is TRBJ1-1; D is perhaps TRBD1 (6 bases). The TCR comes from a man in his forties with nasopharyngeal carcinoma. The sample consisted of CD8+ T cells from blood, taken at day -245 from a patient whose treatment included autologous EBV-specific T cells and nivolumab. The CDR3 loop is CASSFTGQTEAFF. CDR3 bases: TGTGCCAGCAGCTTCACTGGACAGACTGAAGCTTTCTTT. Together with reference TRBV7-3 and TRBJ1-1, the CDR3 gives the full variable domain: GAGVSQTPSNKVTEKGKYVELRCDPISGHTALYWYRQSLGQGPEFLIYFQGTGAADDSGLPNDRFFAVRPEGSVSTLKIQRTERGDSAVYLCASSFTGQTEAFFGQGTRLTVV.